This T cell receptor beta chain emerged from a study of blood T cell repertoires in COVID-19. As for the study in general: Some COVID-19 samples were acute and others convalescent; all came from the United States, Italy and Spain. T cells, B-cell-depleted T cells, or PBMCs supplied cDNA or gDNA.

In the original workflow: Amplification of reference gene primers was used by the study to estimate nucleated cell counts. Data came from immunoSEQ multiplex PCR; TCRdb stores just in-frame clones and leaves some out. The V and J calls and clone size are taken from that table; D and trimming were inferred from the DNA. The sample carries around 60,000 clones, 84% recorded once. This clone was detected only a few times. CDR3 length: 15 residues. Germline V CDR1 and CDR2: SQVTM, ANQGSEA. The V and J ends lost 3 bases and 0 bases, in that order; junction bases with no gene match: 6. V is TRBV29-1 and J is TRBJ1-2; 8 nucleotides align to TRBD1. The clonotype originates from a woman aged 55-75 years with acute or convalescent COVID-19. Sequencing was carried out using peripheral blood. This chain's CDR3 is CSVDQGAITNYGYTF. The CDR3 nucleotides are TGCAGCGTTGATCAGGGGGCGATAACTAACTATGGCTACACCTTC.